The clone carrying this T cell receptor beta chain was recorded a few times. V was cut by 2 bases and J by 7 bases, with 11 bases left in between. The CDR3 consists of 14 residues. CDR1 SNHLY and CDR2 FYNNEI come from the germline V gene. Time point indicated: sample taken at primary tumor resection. No cells were sorted before sequencing. The whole RNA sequenced was extracted from tumor, nontumor lung or frozen PBMC. The cohort: roughly 72 early-stage, untreated non-small cell lung cancer patients. The sample belongs to a study of spatial heterogeneity in lung cancer. Each CDR3 protein gets one entry after TCRdb re-called the 5' RACE reads with MiXCR. The profile covers about 60,000 distinct CDR3 sequences, with around 8.4% appearing a single time and approximately 15% taken by the ten largest.

Here the sequenced sample was PBMCs, taken at surgery. This sequence joins TRBV2 and TRBJ2-2; D uncertain. The sequence was obtained from a female donor with early-stage non-small cell lung cancer. The CDR3 nucleotides read TGTGCCAGCAGTGAATCGAGTTTTGGCGGGGAGCTGTTTTTT. This encodes CASSESSFGGELFF.